This entry is about one T cell receptor beta chain. One end of the junction fails to match germline, which may point to a read error. The source of the sample is a study of read filtering for tumor transcriptome and immune sequencing. Overall study: Mean patient age was roughly 72 years, range roughly 45 to 80; approximately 17 male, 12 to 15 female. 8 or 9 patients were R-ISS I, some 16 were R-ISS II, roughly 7 were R-ISS III.

Germline lookup yields CDR1 SGHRS and CDR2 YFSETQ. CDR3 length: 13 amino acids. Molecular barcoded adaptors covering alpha/delta and beta/gamma chains were used on 400 to 450 ng RNA. TCRdb fed the reads into MiXCR, producing one record per CDR3 protein. The sample consists of 50,000 to 65,000 distinct CDR3 sequences, around 21% of them appearing once. V and J are TRBV5-1 and TRBJ2-5; a weak D match, TRBD1 (5 bases). Sequenced sample: a population of CD138-negative cells sorted from bone marrow. This clonotype originated in a donor at least 40 years old with multiple myeloma. The CDR3 protein is CASSLQATESQYF. The CDR3 DNA reads TGCGCCAGCAGCCTACAGGCGACAGAGAGCCAGTACTTC. Full variable domain (rest looked up from reference TRBV5-1 and TRBJ2-5): KAGVTQTPRYLIKTRGQQVTLSCSPISGHRSVSWYQQTPGQGLQFLFEYFSETQRNKGNFPGRFSGRQFSNSRSEMNVSTLELGDSALYLCASSLQATESQYFGPGTRLLVL.